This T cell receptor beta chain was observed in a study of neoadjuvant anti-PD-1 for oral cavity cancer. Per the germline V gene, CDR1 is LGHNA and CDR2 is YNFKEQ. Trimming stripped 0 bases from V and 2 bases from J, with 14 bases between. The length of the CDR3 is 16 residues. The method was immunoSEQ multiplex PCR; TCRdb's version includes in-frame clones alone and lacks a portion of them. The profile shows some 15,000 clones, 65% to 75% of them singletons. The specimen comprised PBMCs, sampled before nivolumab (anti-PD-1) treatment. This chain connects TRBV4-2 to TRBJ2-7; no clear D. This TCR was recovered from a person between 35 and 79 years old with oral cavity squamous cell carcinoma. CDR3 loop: CASSQDRMNAAYEQYF. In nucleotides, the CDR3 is TGTGCCAGCAGCCAAGATCGGATGAACGCCGCCTACGAGCAGTACTTC.